These T cell receptor beta chains were read from a single sample in a study of T-cell memory formation after mild COVID-19. Via MiXCR, TCRdb re-called the 5' RACE reads, giving one row per CDR3 protein. The profile shows about 110,000 distinct CDR3 sequences, 20% to 25% of them singletons. The sample comprised PBMCs or a T cell subset sorted from them (not recorded which). Every receptor here comes from a man aged 18 to 30 who had mild COVID-19 (a few samples of this study predate the infection). Cell type and time point are not known. Both conserved end residues are part of each CDR3. D genes are given only for firm matches. The size field is filled for only some rows; it gives once, few, many or a size class.

d_call	v_call	cdr3_length	clone_size	j_call	cdr3_aa	cdr3_nt
-	TRBV11-2	16	few	TRBJ2-5	CASSLDLRGSGETQYF	TGTGCCAGCAGCTTAGATCTCAGGGGTTCGGGCGAGACCCAGTACTTC
-	TRBV20-1	12	-	TRBJ1-2	CSATGSHYGYTF	TGCAGTGCTACCGGCTCACACTATGGCTACACCTTC
-	TRBV29-1	12	few	TRBJ1-1	CSVEVGTYEAFF	TGCAGCGTTGAAGTAGGGACTTATGAAGCTTTCTTT
-	TRBV12-3/TRBV12-4	16	-	TRBJ2-5	CASSIPIGAAQETQYF	TGTGCCAGCAGTATACCCATAGGAGCGGCCCAAGAGACCCAGTACTTC
-	TRBV5-1	13	many	TRBJ1-2	CASSLSSNYGYTF	TGCGCCAGCAGCTTGTCCTCCAACTATGGCTACACCTTC
-	TRBV4-1	14	few	TRBJ2-7	CASSQGPGSYEQYF	TGCGCCAGCAGCCAAGGCCCTGGCTCCTACGAGCAGTACTTC
TRBD2	TRBV5-1	15	once	TRBJ2-1	CASSLGTSGNNEQFF	TGCGCCAGCAGCCTAGGGACTAGCGGAAACAATGAGCAGTTCTTC
-	TRBV7-2	16	-	TRBJ2-6	CASSSDSYSGANVLTF	TGTGCCAGCAGCTCAGACAGCTACTCTGGGGCCAACGTCCTGACTTTC
TRBD2	TRBV11-2	15	few	TRBJ2-7	CASRLAGDPFYEQYF	TGTGCCAGCAGGCTAGCGGGGGACCCGTTCTACGAGCAGTACTTC
TRBD2	TRBV7-9	16	many	TRBJ2-1	CASSTTGLAIPNEQFF	TGTGCCAGCAGCACAACGGGACTAGCTATTCCCAATGAGCAGTTCTTC
-	TRBV7-9	14	-	TRBJ2-5	CASRGVGTGVTQYF	TGTGCCAGCAGAGGAGTTGGGACTGGGGTTACCCAGTACTTC
-	TRBV3-1	17	-	TRBJ1-1	CASSQDIAGRMNTEAFF	TGTGCCAGCAGCCAAGATATCGCTGGACGGATGAACACTGAAGCTTTCTTT
-	TRBV11-2	14	-	TRBJ2-5	CASSPRGSGETQYF	TGTGCCAGCAGCCCCCGGGGTAGCGGAGAGACCCAGTACTTC
TRBD1	TRBV3-1	16	-	TRBJ2-1	CASSQVGQGLYNEQFF	TGTGCCAGCAGCCAAGTCGGACAGGGGTTATACAATGAGCAGTTCTTC
-	TRBV25-1	13	few	TRBJ1-2	CASGIGRDYGYTF	TGTGCCAGCGGTATCGGACGAGACTATGGCTACACCTTC
TRBD1	TRBV28	14	-	TRBJ1-5	CASSARDSNQPQHF	TGTGCCAGCAGTGCCCGGGACAGTAATCAGCCCCAGCATTTT
TRBD2	TRBV6-4	16	many	TRBJ2-3	CASSASGGDSTDTQYF	TGTGCCAGCAGTGCTAGCGGGGGGGATTCCACAGATACGCAGTATTTT
TRBD2	TRBV15	16	few	TRBJ2-2	CATSPPTGLANGELFF	TGTGCCACCAGCCCGCCGACTGGACTAGCGAACGGGGAGCTGTTTTTT
TRBD2	TRBV27	15	few	TRBJ2-3	CASSRGTSGSDTQYF	TGTGCCAGCAGCAGGGGGACTAGCGGCTCAGATACGCAGTATTTT
TRBD2	TRBV6-2/TRBV6-3	16	-	TRBJ2-3	CASRALRAGGTDTQYF	TGTGCCAGCAGGGCCTTGCGAGCGGGGGGCACAGATACGCAGTATTTT
-	TRBV6-2/TRBV6-3	14	-	TRBJ1-1	CASSSSDANTEAFF	TGTGCCAGCAGTTCCTCGGACGCTAACACTGAAGCTTTCTTT
-	TRBV29-1	12	few	TRBJ2-2	CSARGLGGELFF	TGCAGCGCCCGGGGGTTAGGCGGGGAGCTGTTTTTT
-	TRBV29-1	13	few	TRBJ2-5	CSVKGGIQETQYF	TGCAGCGTTAAAGGCGGAATACAAGAGACCCAGTACTTC
-	TRBV6-2/TRBV6-3	15	-	TRBJ1-1	CASSSMGALNTEAFF	TGTGCAAGCAGCTCAATGGGCGCACTGAACACTGAAGCTTTCTTT
-	TRBV7-3	15	few	TRBJ1-1	CASSSQPGFGRGAFF	TGTGCCAGCAGCTCCCAACCGGGTTTCGGCCGGGGAGCTTTCTTT
-	TRBV20-1	11	-	TRBJ2-1	CSAMKGVEQFF	TGCAGTGCTATGAAGGGGGTAGAGCAGTTCTTC
-	TRBV4-1	14	few	TRBJ1-1	CASSQGHLNTEAFF	TGCGCCAGCAGCCAAGGGCATCTGAACACTGAAGCTTTCTTT
-	TRBV4-3	15	few	TRBJ2-5	CASSSSEGGRETQYF	TGCGCCAGCAGCTCCAGCGAAGGGGGTAGGGAGACCCAGTACTTC
TRBD2	TRBV4-1	14	few	TRBJ2-5	CASRHVAGVETQYF	TGCGCCAGCAGACACGTAGCGGGGGTGGAGACCCAGTACTTC
-	TRBV5-4	14	-	TRBJ2-5	CASSLGGVQETQYF	TGTGCCAGCAGCTTGGGGGGGGTCCAAGAGACCCAGTACTTC
-	TRBV29-1	13	-	TRBJ2-2	CSGGSGSPGELFF	TGCAGCGGGGGCAGCGGGTCCCCCGGGGAGCTGTTTTTT
-	TRBV7-6	13	few	TRBJ2-1	CASSLSRGNEQFF	TGTGCCAGCAGCTTATCCCGGGGAAATGAGCAGTTCTTC
-	TRBV20-1	13	-	TRBJ1-2	CSARYRVLYGYTF	TGCAGTGCTAGATACAGGGTGTTATATGGCTACACCTTC
TRBD1	TRBV27	16	few	TRBJ2-5	CASSSPDRIGQETQYF	TGTGCCAGCAGTTCCCCGGACAGGATTGGCCAAGAGACCCAGTACTTC
-	TRBV20-1	15	few	TRBJ1-2	CSAAGDEPGFYGYTF	TGCAGTGCCGCGGGGGACGAACCGGGGTTTTATGGCTACACCTTC
-	TRBV7-6	13	many	TRBJ2-5	CASSPGSGETQYF	TGTGCCAGCAGCCCGGGGTCTGGGGAGACCCAGTACTTC
TRBD1	TRBV6-6	14	few	TRBJ1-5	CASSYGTGNQPQHF	TGTGCCAGCAGTTACGGGACAGGGAATCAGCCCCAGCATTTT
-	TRBV7-8	16	once	TRBJ1-4	CASSPHRGSPNEKLFF	TGTGCCAGCAGCCCCCACCGGGGTTCGCCTAATGAAAAACTGTTTTTT
TRBD2	TRBV12-3/TRBV12-4	17	few	TRBJ2-7	CASSSGLAGGSYYEQYF	TGTGCCAGCAGTTCTGGGCTAGCGGGGGGGTCATACTACGAGCAGTACTTC
TRBD1	TRBV7-9	14	-	TRBJ1-1	CASSFAGGGTEAFF	TGTGCCAGCAGCTTTGCAGGGGGTGGGACTGAAGCTTTCTTT
TRBD1	TRBV4-3	15	few	TRBJ1-4	CASSQDAGGWEKLFF	TGCGCCAGCAGCCAAGACGCAGGGGGTTGGGAAAAACTGTTTTTT
-	TRBV5-1	15	few	TRBJ1-4	CASSFLQGANEKLFF	TGCGCCAGCAGCTTTTTACAGGGAGCTAATGAAAAACTGTTTTTT